The entry that follows covers one T cell receptor beta chain sequence. Followed longitudinally, the Seattle patients had been enrolled during active infection. This sample was taken from a study of blood T cell repertoires in COVID-19. Study at large: PBMCs, B-cell-depleted T cells, or T cells provided the cDNA or gDNA that made up the material.

The method was immunoSEQ multiplex PCR; TCRdb's version includes in-frame clones alone and lacks a portion of them. The top ten hold roughly 9.6% of the sample, which has 81,000 or so clones, almost 85% seen once. There are 17 residues in the CDR3. The germline gives CDR1 LGHNA, CDR2 YNFKEQ. V shed 1 base and J 0 bases; nucleotides not matched to a gene: 5. The source of this sequence is a man in his forties or fifties with COVID-19, enrolled during active disease. The sample consisted of peripheral blood. The chain recombines TRBV4-2 with TRBJ2-1; 8 bases match TRBD2. Written as DNA, the CDR3 is TGTGCCAGCAGCCAAGCCACTAGCGGCAGCTCCTACAATGAGCAGTTCTTC. This gives the protein CASSQATSGSSYNEQFF.